A selection of T cell receptor beta chains follows, all from one sample in a study of technical replicates of blood from several donors. TCRdb keeps only in-frame clones here, not all; method: immunoSEQ multiplex PCR. This table has about 100,000 clones, about 95% appearing once. The sequencing input was T cells isolated from PBMCs. These receptors were collected from a human donor in good health. Both conserved end residues are part of each CDR3. D genes are given only for firm matches. A row's size may be missing; if present it is once, few, many or a size class.

TRBV6-5	-	TRBD1	TRBJ1-4	TGTGCCAGCAGTTACGGACAGGGGGCACGAAAACTGTTTTTT	CASSYGQGARKLFF
TRBV15	-	-	TRBJ1-1	TGTGCCACCAGCAGCGGGAGGAGTGAAGCTTTCTTT	CATSSGRSEAFF
TRBV19	-	-	TRBJ2-1	TGTGCCAGTAGTATTTTGCGGGAATTGAGTGAGCAGTTCTTC	CASSILRELSEQFF
TRBV13	-	-	TRBJ2-1	TGTGCCAGCACCGTCCGACTAGAACCAATGAAGGTGCAGTTCTTC	CASTVRLEPMKVQFF
TRBV14	once	TRBD1	TRBJ1-2	TGTGCCAGCAGCCAAGGAAACCGGGACAGGGCAGGTGGCTACACCTTC	CASSQGNRDRAGGYTF
TRBV28	-	TRBD2	TRBJ2-1	TGTGCCAGCAAAACCCTGGGACTAGCGGACCCACAGAGTCGTGAGCAGTTCTTC	CASKTLGLADPQSREQFF
TRBV19	-	-	TRBJ1-3	TGTGCCAGTAGTACCTTCTCTGGAAACACCATATATTTT	CASSTFSGNTIYF
TRBV19	-	TRBD2	TRBJ2-3	TGTGCCAGTAGTGGGGGACTAGCCACAGATACGCAGTATTTT	CASSGGLATDTQYF
TRBV15	-	-	TRBJ1-4	TGTGCCACCAGCAGAGAGTGGCCGATGAATGAAAAACTGTTTTTT	CATSREWPMNEKLFF
TRBV6-6	once	TRBD1	TRBJ1-2	TGTGCCAGCGGACAGGGAAATGGCTACACCTTC	CASGQGNGYTF
TRBV6-1	-	-	TRBJ1-1	TGTGCCAGCAGGAGGACATACACTGAAGCTTTCTTT	CASRRTYTEAFF
TRBV9	-	-	TRBJ2-3	TGTGCCAGCGGAAAAATAGGGGAGGCAGATACGCAGTATTTT	CASGKIGEADTQYF
TRBV5-1	once	-	TRBJ1-1	TGCGCCAGCAGCCTCAGGGCGGAGAACACTGAAGCTTTCTTT	CASSLRAENTEAFF
TRBV6-5	-	-	TRBJ1-5	TGTGCCAGCAGTTACAGGGAGGGTCAGCCCCAGCATTTT	CASSYREGQPQHF
TRBV9	-	-	TRBJ1-3	TGTGCCAGCAGCGTAGAGGAGAACTCTGGAAACACCATATATTTT	CASSVEENSGNTIYF
TRBV6-6	-	-	TRBJ2-7	TGTGCCAGCAGTTATAGCCACGAGCAGTACTTC	CASSYSHEQYF
TRBV27	once	-	TRBJ1-5	TGTGCCAGCAGTTTGGTCTGGGCGAACAATCAGCCCCAGCATTTT	CASSLVWANNQPQHF
TRBV10-3	-	-	TRBJ2-7	TGTGCCATCAGTGAGTCGTCTAGAGGGTCCTACGAGCAGTACTTC	CAISESSRGSYEQYF
TRBV7-2	-	-	TRBJ2-2	TGTGCCAGCAGCCCCCGGCGGGCCACCGGGGAGCTGTTTTTT	CASSPRRATGELFF
TRBV23-1	-	-	TRBJ2-7	TGCGCCAGCAGTCAACAGGGGCTTTCCTACGAGCAGTACTTC	CASSQQGLSYEQYF
TRBV6-1	-	-	TRBJ2-2	TGTGCCAGCAGCGGGGACATACCCAACACCGGGGAGCTGTTTTTT	CASSGDIPNTGELFF
TRBV19	-	-	TRBJ1-1	TGTGCCAGTAGTATACGGCTGAGGGAATCGGAAGCTTTCTTT	CASSIRLRESEAFF
TRBV10-3	-	TRBD2	TRBJ2-1	TGTGCCTCCCGGGGGAGCGGGAGAGCTTTTTATGAGCAGTTCTTC	CASRGSGRAFYEQFF
TRBV7-6	-	-	TRBJ1-2	TGTGCCAGCTCGACCTTGGGGGGTGGCTACACCTTC	CASSTLGGGYTF
TRBV6-5	-	TRBD2	TRBJ2-7	TGTGCCAGCAGCTACCTTAGCGGGGGCAGCTCCTACGAGCAGTACTTC	CASSYLSGGSSYEQYF
TRBV30	-	TRBD2	TRBJ2-3	TGTGCCTGGATCAGAGCGGGAGGTCGCACAGATACGCAGTATTTT	CAWIRAGGRTDTQYF
TRBV6-5	-	-	TRBJ2-7	TGTGCCAGCAGTTATAACAGGGACTACGAGCAGTACTTC	CASSYNRDYEQYF
TRBV28	-	TRBD1	TRBJ1-3	TGTGCCAGCAGTTTACAGACAGGGATCGGAAACACCATATATTTT	CASSLQTGIGNTIYF
TRBV20-1	-	-	TRBJ1-1	TGCAGTGCTGCCTATGGTGAAGCTTTCTTT	CSAAYGEAFF
TRBV28	-	TRBD2	TRBJ2-7	TGTGCCAGCAGCCCAGAACTAGCGGGTCCCTACGAGCAGTACTTC	CASSPELAGPYEQYF
TRBV4-2	-	TRBD2	TRBJ2-1	TGTGCCAGCAGCCGGGGTGGAGCGGGGAACTACAATGAGCAGTTCTTC	CASSRGGAGNYNEQFF
TRBV12-5	-	-	TRBJ2-4	TGTGCTAGTGGTTTGGGAGACAGAACCAAAAACATTCAGTACTTC	CASGLGDRTKNIQYF
TRBV2	-	-	TRBJ2-3	TGTGCCAGCCGGAGAGGGACAGATACGCAGTATTTT	CASRRGTDTQYF
TRBV28	-	TRBD1	TRBJ2-7	TGTGCCAGCAGTTTATCCGGTTACAGGGGATCAAGGTACGAGCAGTACTTC	CASSLSGYRGSRYEQYF
TRBV7-2	once	-	TRBJ2-1	TGTGCCAGCAGCCGGACTTCTGGTGAGCAGTTCTTC	CASSRTSGEQFF
TRBV13	-	-	TRBJ2-3	TGTGCCAGCAGCACCGCGGACTCGCCGCAGTATTTT	CASSTADSPQYF
TRBV4-3	-	TRBD2	TRBJ2-1	TGCGCCAGCAGCCAAGAAGTGGGTAGCGGGAGCCCTTGGAATGAGCAGTTCTTC	CASSQEVGSGSPWNEQFF
TRBV6-5	-	-	TRBJ2-2	TGTGCCAGCAGTTACCAAAGAGACACCGGGGAGCTGTTTTTT	CASSYQRDTGELFF
TRBV2	-	-	TRBJ2-7	TGTGCCAGCAGTGAGTCCCAGTTTGCAAACTACGAGCAGTACTTC	CASSESQFANYEQYF
TRBV14	-	TRBD1	TRBJ1-5	TGTGCCAGCAGCCAAGAAGGACAGGGGGCCATAAGTAATAATCAGCCCCAGCATTTT	CASSQEGQGAISNNQPQHF
TRBV6-5	once	-	TRBJ2-7	TGTGCCAGCAGTCGCCTCACGCTATACGAGCAGTACTTC	CASSRLTLYEQYF
TRBV12-2	-	-	TRBJ1-2	TGTGCAAGTCGCTTATGGCCCGACCCGCGGGTTAACTATGGCTACACCTTC	CASRLWPDPRVNYGYTF
TRBV10-3	-	TRBD1	TRBJ1-2	TGTGCCATCAGTGAGACGGGACAGGGGAATGGCTACACCTTC	CAISETGQGNGYTF
TRBV5-4	-	-	TRBJ2-3	TGTGCCAGCAGCAAGAGGGAGGCTCCAACTGATACGCAGTATTTT	CASSKREAPTDTQYF
TRBV5-3	-	TRBD1	TRBJ1-4	TGTGCCAGAAGCGCGGACAGGGTAGGTGCCTGTGCAACTAATGAAAAACTGTTTTTT	CARSADRVGACATNEKLFF
TRBV7-2	few	TRBD1	TRBJ1-5	TGTGCCAGCAGCACACGACAGGGGGCGTCTCAGCCCCAGCATTTT	CASSTRQGASQPQHF
TRBV30	once	-	TRBJ2-1	TGTGCCTGGAACAGCTACTACAATGAGCAGTTCTTC	CAWNSYYNEQFF
TRBV28	-	-	TRBJ2-7	TGTGCCAGCAGTTTTTCGGGGGACCCCTACGAGCAGTACTTC	CASSFSGDPYEQYF
TRBV7-2	-	-	TRBJ2-7	TGTGCCAGCACCCAGGACAACTCCTACGAGCAGTACTTC	CASTQDNSYEQYF
TRBV5-8	-	TRBD1	TRBJ2-7	TGTGCCAGCAGCCCAGGGGGTTACGAGCAGTACTTC	CASSPGGYEQYF
TRBV28	-	TRBD1	TRBJ1-1	TGTGCCATCCTCCGGACAGGTAGCACTGAAGCTTTCTTT	CAILRTGSTEAFF
TRBV29-1	-	TRBD1	TRBJ1-1	TGCAGCGGAGGGGGCCATAACACTGAAGCTTTCTTT	CSGGGHNTEAFF
TRBV9	-	TRBD2	TRBJ2-5	TGTGCCAGCAGCGCAGGGACTAGCTGGGAGACCCAGTACTTC	CASSAGTSWETQYF
TRBV7-8	-	TRBD2	TRBJ2-7	TGTGCCAGCAGCATGGGACTAGCGGGAGGCGAGCAGTACTTC	CASSMGLAGGEQYF
TRBV9	-	-	TRBJ1-4	TGTGCCAGCAGCCCGACGGGTGCGCCTAATGAAAAACTGTTTTTT	CASSPTGAPNEKLFF
TRBV30	once	TRBD2	TRBJ2-1	TGTGCCTGGAGCCCTGGGACTATGTTCTATGAGCAGTTCTTC	CAWSPGTMFYEQFF
TRBV9	-	-	TRBJ2-5	TGTGCCAGCAGCGTAGTTCCAGGTCCTGCCCAAGAGACCCAGTACTTC	CASSVVPGPAQETQYF
TRBV2	-	TRBD1	TRBJ2-2	TGTGCCAGCAGTGTAGGGACAGGGACCGGGGAGCTGTTTTTT	CASSVGTGTGELFF
TRBV19	-	TRBD1	TRBJ2-3	TGTGCCAGTAGTATAGTAGCAAGGACAGGCAGCACAGATACGCAGTATTTT	CASSIVARTGSTDTQYF